This passage covers 11 T cell receptor beta chains from one sample sequenced in a study of T cell responses to AZD1222 COVID-19 vaccine. Profiled with immunoSEQ multiplex PCR; TCRdb holds only in-frame clones, not every one. The sample lists about 97,000 clones; more than 70% were seen once. The starting material was peripheral blood, obtained on day 0 of AZD1222 vaccination. All receptors come from an adult in good health.

The V and J genes are TRBV18 and TRBJ2-3; D might be TRBD1 (6 bases). Germline lookup yields CDR1 KGHSH and CDR2 LQKENI. The length of the CDR3 is 16 residues. Trimming stripped 3 bases from V and 0 bases from J, with 13 bases between. The CDR3 nucleotides read TGTGCCAGCTCACCCGACGGGACATTTAGCACAGATACGCAGTATTTT. Translation gives CASSPDGTFSTDTQYF.

This chain uses TRBV6-5 with TRBJ2-1; D possibly corresponds to TRBD1 (5 bases). This CDR3 is 13 amino acids long. The V end lost 6 bases, the J end lost 9 bases, and 15 bases lay between the germline ends. Per germline, CDR1 MNHEY and CDR2 SVGAGI. The CDR3 here is CASRTLGPGEQFF. As DNA, the CDR3 is TGTGCCAGCAGAACCCTGGGGCCTGGTGAGCAGTTCTTC.

A few counts support this clone. V usage is TRBV3-1 (or the pseudogene TRBV3-2) and J usage is TRBJ1-2, with D maybe TRBD1 (5 bases). The V gene lost 4 bases and the J gene lost 4 bases, with 13 bases spanning the gap. Germline V gives CDR1 LGHDT, CDR2 YNNKEL (reference sequence). The CDR3 spans 14 residues. This CDR3 is CASSPQGRGYGYTF. The DNA for the CDR3 is TGTGCCAGCAGCCCCCAGGGTAGGGGCTATGGCTACACCTTC.

V and J are TRBV7-2 and TRBJ2-4; D assignment may be TRBD1 or TRBD2 (5 bases each). V lost 0 bases and J lost 7, with 19 bases in between. The V gene's germline CDR1 is SGHTA and CDR2 FQGNSA. This CDR3 has 17 residues. DNA of the CDR3: TGTGCCAGCAGCTTAGCGGGACGGACCTCTGCGAGGAACATTCAGTACTTC. Translating it yields CASSLAGRTSARNIQYF.

This chain uses TRBV7-6 with TRBJ2-1; a weak D match, TRBD2 (5 bases). This CDR3 is 16 amino acids long. Germline V gives CDR1 SGHVS, CDR2 FNYEAQ. V lost 3 bases and J 6 bases, leaving 18 bases between the germline ends. The CDR3 loop reads CASSFQLDSVFNEQFF. The CDR3 region has the DNA TGTGCCAGCAGCTTTCAACTAGACTCGGTCTTCAATGAGCAGTTCTTC. The whole variable domain, remainder taken from reference TRBV7-6 and TRBJ2-1, is GAGVSQSPRYKVTKRGQDVALRCDPISGHVSLYWYRQALGQGPEFLTYFNYEAQQDKSGLPNDRFSAERPEGSISTLTIQRTEQRDSAMYRCASSFQLDSVFNEQFFGPGTRLTVL.

The chain carries TRBV21-1 and TRBJ2-5; the table's D call, TRBD2, has no DNA check behind it. TRBV21-1 is assigned pseudogene status. The CDR3 is 15 amino acids. For the CDR3, the DNA is TGTGCCAGCAGCAAAAGCGGCGGAGACCAAGAGACCCAGTACTTC. Translated: CASSKSGGDQETQYF.

CDR3 DNA sequence: TGTGCCTGGAATCTAGGGGGCGGAACCTACAATGAGCAGTTCTTC. This translates into CAWNLGGGTYNEQFF. V usage is TRBV30 and J usage is TRBJ2-1; 7 bases agree with TRBD1. Germline V CDR1 and CDR2: GTSNPN, SVGIG (reference sequence). The CDR3 sequence is 15 residues long. J gave up 2 bases and V 4 bases, and 8 bases lay outside the gene matches.

The chain uses TRBV19 and TRBJ1-2; D is uncertain. The germline CDR1 and CDR2 sequences are LNHDA and SQIVND (reference sequence). The CDR3 contains 13 residues. Trimming took 4 bases from V and 8 from J, leaving 14 bases between them. CDR3 in DNA: TGTGCCAGTAGTACAGGAATTGCGCAAGGCTACACCTTC. Translated, it gives CASSTGIAQGYTF. The entire variable domain, with the rest obtained from reference TRBV19 and TRBJ1-2, is as follows: DGGITQSPKYLFRKEGQNVTLSCEQNLNHDAMYWYRQDPGQGLRLIYYSQIVNDFQKGDIAEGYSVSREKKESFPLTVTSAQKNPTAFYLCASSTGIAQGYTFGSGTRLTVV.

V usage is TRBV30 and J usage is TRBJ2-7; TRBD2 is a possible D gene (7 bases). Germline V lookup: CDR1 GTSNPN, CDR2 SVGIG (reference sequence). The length of the CDR3 is 14 residues. The V gene lost 0 bases and the J gene lost 4 bases, with 13 bases spanning the gap. The CDR3 reads CAWSVRRGAYEQYF. For the CDR3, the DNA is TGTGCCTGGAGTGTACGTCGGGGGGCTTACGAGCAGTACTTC.

This chain uses TRBV21-1 with TRBJ2-3; TRBD2, the table's D call, was not compared with the DNA. TRBV21-1 is flagged as a pseudogene. This CDR3 has 17 residues. For the CDR3, the DNA is TGTGCCAGCAGCACGCTCCGGGATCCCGGGCGTACAGATACGCAGTATTTT. Its translation: CASSTLRDPGRTDTQYF.

This chain links TRBV4-1 with TRBJ1-5; D remains unclear. CDR1 and CDR2 (germline): MGHRA, YSYEKL. CDR3 size: 14 residues. Trimming shortened V by 0 bases and J by 7 bases, and 10 bases separated the two germline ends. CDR3 sequence: CASSQDRYGQPQHF. CDR3 bases: TGCGCCAGCAGCCAAGATCGCTACGGGCAGCCCCAGCATTTT.